These 30 T cell receptor beta chains came from one sample sequenced in a study of shared clonotypes between healthy human individuals. TCRdb keeps only in-frame clones here, not all; method: immunoSEQ multiplex PCR. This table has roughly 120,000 clones, about 62% appearing once. The specimen sequenced was memory CD8+ T cells sorted from blood. Subset denoted: CD45RO+ cells pooled with CCR7-negative TemRA cells. All receptors come from a woman in her twenties or thirties in good health.

The genes are TRBV19 and TRBJ1-3; D unclear. Germline V gene sequence: CDR1 LNHDA, CDR2 SQIVND (reference sequence). CDR3 size: 14 residues. Trimming cost V 8 bases and J 2 bases, with 13 bases left between them. Here the CDR3 reads CASSREPAGNTIYF. The CDR3 bases are TGTGCCAGTTCGAGGGAACCGGCTGGAAACACCATATATTTT. Complete variable domain (other parts from reference TRBV19 and TRBJ1-3): DGGITQSPKYLFRKEGQNVTLSCEQNLNHDAMYWYRQDPGQGLRLIYYSQIVNDFQKGDIAEGYSVSREKKESFPLTVTSAQKNPTAFYLCASSREPAGNTIYFGEGSWLTVV.

The J gene is TRBJ2-3, the V gene TRBV25-1; perhaps TRBD2 as D (7 bases). Germline CDR1 reads MGHDK; CDR2 reads SYGVNS. V was pared by 5 bases and J by 8 bases, with 23 bases between. There are 16 residues in the CDR3. The CDR3 DNA is TGTGCCAGCAGTCTCCTCCGGGGGGCGGGTGCGTCTACGCAGTATTTT. It specifies CASSLLRGAGASTQYF.

This clone was counted only a few times. The chain recombines TRBV28 with TRBJ2-1; 8 bases align to TRBD1. Unmatched junction bases numbered 4, after V lost 4 bases and J lost 2 bases. This CDR3 comprises 15 residues. Germline V lookup: CDR1 MDHEN, CDR2 SYDVKM. This CDR3 is CASSSTGEPYNEQFF. As DNA, the CDR3 is TGTGCCAGCAGTTCGACAGGGGAGCCCTACAATGAGCAGTTCTTC.

CDR3 amino acids: CASSQRQGLWGELFF. CDR3 nucleotides: TGCGCCAGCAGCCAACGCCAGGGGCTGTGGGGGGAGCTGTTTTTT. V usage is TRBV4-1 and J usage is TRBJ2-2; tentatively, D is TRBD1 (6 bases). In germline, CDR1 is MGHRA, CDR2 YSYEKL. Trimming shortened V by 2 bases and J by 8 bases, and 15 bases separated the two germline ends. CDR3 length equals 15 residues.

By share, this clone ranks as medium-sized. Other DNA sequences within the sample encode an identical CDR3. The chain carries TRBV11-2 and TRBJ2-1; D remains ambiguous. The V gene lost 0 bases and the J gene lost 7 bases, with 10 bases spanning the gap. The CDR3 spans 14 residues. The germline gives CDR1 SGHAT, CDR2 FQNNGV. CDR3 loop: CASSLDGWANEQFF. In DNA form, the CDR3 reads TGTGCCAGCAGCTTAGATGGATGGGCGAATGAGCAGTTCTTC.

V is TRBV29-1 and J is TRBJ1-5; D is unresolved. Germline V CDR1 and CDR2: SQVTM, ANQGSEA. The CDR3 spans 13 residues. V was pared by 6 bases and J by 2 bases, with 11 bases between. CDR3: CSVGREGNQPQHF. The CDR3 DNA follows: TGCAGCGTGGGGAGGGAAGGCAATCAGCCCCAGCATTTT.

This chain links TRBV30 with TRBJ1-2; D not certain. V was cut by 3 bases and J by 3 bases, with 2 bases left in between. CDR1 and CDR2 (germline): GTSNPN, SVGIG (reference sequence). This CDR3 region has 10 residues. The CDR3 sequence: CAWRDYGYTF. CDR3 DNA sequence: TGTGCCTGGAGAGACTATGGCTACACCTTC.

The rearrangement links TRBV28 to TRBJ1-4; D might be TRBD1 (5 bases). Trimming left V 6 bases short and J 8 bases short, with 28 bases between. There are 18 residues in the CDR3. Germline CDR1 and CDR2: MDHEN and SYDVKM. The CDR3, as DNA: TGTGCCAGCAGCCCCTTACCCCAGGGACTCCTCTTTTGGGAAAAACTGTTTTTT. It yields the protein CASSPLPQGLLFWEKLFF. The full variable domain, its missing parts supplied by reference TRBV28 and TRBJ1-4, is DVKVTQSSRYLVKRTGEKVFLECVQDMDHENMFWYRQDPGLGLRLIYFSYDVKMKEKGDIPEGYSVSREKKERFSLILESASTNQTSMYLCASSPLPQGLLFWEKLFFGSGTQLSVL.

The V gene is TRBV7-9, the J gene TRBJ2-7; no firm D call. V was pared by 5 bases and J by 4 bases, with 12 bases between. The CDR3 sequence is 13 residues long. Germline V lookup: CDR1 SEHNR, CDR2 FQNEAQ (reference sequence). The CDR3 bases are TGTGCCAGCAGCCAAAACCCCCGTTACGAGCAGTACTTC. Translated: CASSQNPRYEQYF. The variable domain in full, completed from reference TRBV7-9 and TRBJ2-7, reads DTGVSQNPRHKITKRGQNVTFRCDPISEHNRLYWYRQTLGQGPEFLTYFQNEAQLEKSRLLSDRFSAERPKGSFSTLEIQRTEQGDSAMYLCASSQNPRYEQYFGPGTRLTVT.

This clone has only a few counts. This chain connects TRBV2 to TRBJ1-4, with a possible D match to TRBD1 (6 bases). This CDR3 contains 15 residues. In germline, CDR1 is SNHLY, CDR2 FYNNEI. The germline V and J ends were trimmed by 7 bases and 4 bases, with 16 bases remaining between them. The CDR3 DNA sequence: TGTGCCAGCACCCCAACGGGACACCTTAATGAAAAACTGTTTTTT. The encoded protein is CASTPTGHLNEKLFF. Looking up the rest from reference TRBV2 and TRBJ1-4 gives the full variable domain: EPEVTQTPSHQVTQMGQEVILRCVPISNHLYFYWYRQILGQKVEFLVSFYNNEISEKSEIFDDQFSVERPDGSNFTLKIRSTKLEDSAMYFCASTPTGHLNEKLFFGSGTQLSVL.

The gene calls are TRBV11-2 and TRBJ2-7; TRBD2 agrees at 7 bases. This CDR3 contains 15 residues. CDR1 is SGHAT and CDR2 is FQNNGV in the germline V gene. After removal of 7 bases from V and 6 bases from J, the junction contained 15 bases not matched to a gene. The CDR3 loop reads CASIPTSAPLGEQYF. The DNA of the CDR3 is TGTGCCAGCATTCCTACTAGCGCCCCGCTTGGCGAGCAGTACTTC.

The chain combines TRBV28 with TRBJ2-7; D remains unclear. CDR1 and CDR2 from the germline V gene are MDHEN and SYDVKM. The CDR3 runs to 14 residues. V was cut by 4 bases and J by 4 bases, with 14 bases left in between. Here the CDR3 DNA reads TGTGCCAGCAGTTCTTTAAACAGAGAATACGAGCAGTACTTC. Translating it yields CASSSLNREYEQYF. The full variable domain, with the rest looked up from reference TRBV28 and TRBJ2-7, is DVKVTQSSRYLVKRTGEKVFLECVQDMDHENMFWYRQDPGLGLRLIYFSYDVKMKEKGDIPEGYSVSREKKERFSLILESASTNQTSMYLCASSSLNREYEQYFGPGTRLTVT.

The rearrangement links TRBV9 to TRBJ2-7, with 8 bases aligning to TRBD2. There are 14 residues in the CDR3. Per the germline V gene, CDR1 is SGDLS and CDR2 is YYNGEE. V was pared by 4 bases and J by 3 bases, with 6 bases of the junction left unmatched. The CDR3, as DNA: TGTGCCAGCAGCCAAGTGGCGGGAGGCTACGAGCAGTACTTC. Its protein is CASSQVAGGYEQYF.

The chain joins TRBV5-4 to TRBJ2-7; 9 nucleotides agree with TRBD1. The junction had 18 bases not matched to a gene; V was cut back by 0 bases and J by 5 bases. Looked up from germline, CDR1 is SGHNT and CDR2 is YYREEE (reference sequence). This CDR3 comprises 19 residues. The CDR3: CASSLGFVETGTGLHEQYF. CDR3 in DNA: TGTGCCAGCAGCTTGGGATTTGTCGAAACCGGGACAGGGTTGCACGAGCAGTACTTC.

The CDR3 spells CAISETGLAGPNEQFF. Here the CDR3 DNA reads TGTGCCATCAGTGAGACCGGACTAGCGGGTCCCAATGAGCAGTTCTTC. This chain uses TRBV10-3 with TRBJ2-1; 11 positions agree with TRBD2. Germline V gene data show CDR1 as ENHRY and CDR2 as SYGVKD. The CDR3 has 16 amino acids. The V segment lost 2 bases and the J segment 6 bases; nucleotides outside the gene matches: 6.

This clone was observed a few times. J is TRBJ2-7 and V is TRBV25-1, with 7 bases lining up with TRBD2. Germline V lookup: CDR1 MGHDK, CDR2 SYGVNS. This CDR3 has 15 amino acids. The V gene end was trimmed by 6 bases and the J gene end by 1 base; junction bases not matched to a gene: 9. CDR3 sequence reads: CASSSSSGISYEQYF. The CDR3 nucleotides are TGTGCCAGCAGCTCATCGAGCGGGATATCCTACGAGCAGTACTTC.

The chain recombines TRBV7-8 with TRBJ2-7; D might be TRBD2 (5 bases). Germline lookup yields CDR1 SGHVS and CDR2 FQNEAQ. V was clipped by 7 bases and J by 6 bases, with 22 bases between them. The CDR3 has 15 residues. The CDR3 bases are TGTGCCAGCACGCTGAACCACCGGGGTACGGGCGAGCAGTACTTC. It specifies CASTLNHRGTGEQYF.

V gene TRBV27 combines with J gene TRBJ2-7, with D possibly TRBD2 on 6 matching bases. Germline CDR1 reads MNHEY; CDR2 reads SMNVEV (reference sequence). The CDR3 length is 15 residues. V was shortened by 0 bases and J by 2 bases, with 11 bases between the two germline ends. CDR3 DNA sequence: TGTGCCAGCAGTTTATCCGTGCGGAGGGCCTACGAGCAGTACTTC. Protein sequence: CASSLSVRRAYEQYF.

J is TRBJ2-1 and V is TRBV10-3, with D possibly matching TRBD2 (7 bases). The CDR3 has 12 residues. Deletions cut 11 bases from V and 5 bases from J, with 13 bases between. CDR1 and CDR2 from the germline V gene are ENHRY and SYGVKD. The CDR3 is CASGGAHNEQFF. The CDR3 DNA follows: TGTGCCTCTGGGGGGGCGCACAATGAGCAGTTCTTC.

The CDR3 DNA sequence: TGTGCCAGCAGTCCTAAGGGTTCTGCCTATGGCTACACCTTC. This sequence encodes CASSPKGSAYGYTF. The V and J genes are TRBV6-1 and TRBJ1-2; D not certain. This CDR3 spans 14 amino acids. CDR1 and CDR2 (germline): MNHNS, SASEGT. The V gene lost 5 bases and the J gene lost 4 bases, with 14 bases spanning the gap.

The genes are TRBV5-1 and TRBJ2-5; D remains ambiguous. Germline V lookup: CDR1 SGHRS, CDR2 YFSETQ. Between the trimmed V and J ends, which lost 3 bases and 1 base, there was a span of 10 bases. The CDR3 spans 14 residues. The CDR3 loop is CASSWGFTQETQYF. The CDR3 DNA is TGCGCCAGCAGCTGGGGTTTTACCCAAGAGACCCAGTACTTC.

The chain uses TRBV6-5 and TRBJ1-2; D may be TRBD1 (5 bases). This CDR3 region has 13 residues. Trimming pared 2 bases from V and 8 bases from J, leaving 12 bases between. CDR1 and CDR2 from the germline V gene are MNHEY and SVGAGI. CDR3 DNA: TGTGCCAGCAGTTACGGGGGTCTGGGGGGCTACACCTTC. Translation: CASSYGGLGGYTF.

The J gene is TRBJ2-7, the V gene TRBV27; D is undetermined. The germline CDR1 and CDR2 sequences are MNHEY and SMNVEV (reference sequence). This CDR3 contains 12 residues. Trimming cost V 6 bases and J 5 bases, with 11 bases left between them. The CDR3 region is CASRSSVNEQYF. The CDR3 region has the DNA TGTGCCAGCAGATCCTCAGTTAACGAGCAGTACTTC.

The chain employs TRBV14 and TRBJ2-1; TRBD1 matches 7 bases. This CDR3 has 14 amino acids. The germline V gene has CDR1 SGHDN and CDR2 FVKESK. Germline trimming cut 3 bases from V and 4 bases from J; bases unmatched to any gene: 3. The CDR3 sequence: CASSQWTGYNEQFF. The CDR3, as DNA: TGTGCCAGCAGCCAGTGGACAGGTTACAATGAGCAGTTCTTC.

V and J are TRBV11-3 and TRBJ2-2, with D tentatively TRBD2 (6 bases). The CDR3 consists of 14 residues. Trimming stripped 1 base from V and 7 bases from J, with 10 bases between. The germline CDR1 and CDR2 sequences are SGHNT and YENEEA. This CDR3 is CASSLAGVGGELFF. The CDR3 nucleotides are TGTGCCAGCAGCTTAGCGGGAGTCGGCGGGGAGCTGTTTTTT.

The chain employs TRBV25-1 and TRBJ2-1, with TRBD1 matching 7 bases. Trimming took 2 bases from V and 1 from J; bases not matched to a gene: 5. The germline gives CDR1 MGHDK, CDR2 SYGVNS. The CDR3 contains 16 residues. The CDR3 spells CASSERDRLSYNEQFF. For the CDR3, the DNA is TGTGCCAGCAGTGAACGGGACAGATTATCCTACAATGAGCAGTTCTTC.

This rearrangement joins TRBV6-5 to TRBJ2-2; the match to TRBD1 covers 7 bases. The germline V gene has CDR1 MNHEY and CDR2 SVGAGI. With 5 bases clipped from V and 8 bases from J, the junction kept 8 bases outside the gene matches. The CDR3 is 14 residues long. CDR3 nucleotide sequence: TGTGCCAGCAGTCAGACAGGGCGGGCTGGGGAGCTGTTTTTT. Protein product: CASSQTGRAGELFF.

The V and J genes are TRBV6-1 and TRBJ1-2, with D perhaps TRBD1 (5 bases). V dropped 6 bases and J dropped 6 bases, with 14 bases sitting between them. This CDR3 spans 13 amino acids. Germline CDR1 MNHNS, CDR2 SASEGT. The CDR3 DNA is TGTGCCAGCAGCGGGCCCAGGGAGGATGGCTACACCTTC. It translates to CASSGPREDGYTF.

CDR3: CASSILGDKPGMNEQYF. The CDR3 bases are TGTGCCAGTAGTATCCTGGGGGATAAGCCCGGGATGAACGAGCAGTACTTC. The chain joins TRBV19 to TRBJ2-7; D possibly uses TRBD1 or TRBD2 (5 bases each). V was clipped by 3 bases and J by 5 bases, with 23 bases between them. This CDR3 is 17 amino acids long. The germline CDR1 and CDR2 sequences are LNHDA and SQIVND (reference sequence).

The V call is TRBV5-1, the J call TRBJ2-7; 14 bases map to TRBD2. V trimming: 4 bases; J trimming: 0 bases; junction bases outside the gene matches: 3. Looked up from germline, CDR1 is SGHRS and CDR2 is YFSETQ. The CDR3 extends over 16 amino acids. DNA of the CDR3: TGCGCCAGCAGCACCGGGACTAGCGGGGGCTCCTACGAGCAGTACTTC. Its translation is CASSTGTSGGSYEQYF.